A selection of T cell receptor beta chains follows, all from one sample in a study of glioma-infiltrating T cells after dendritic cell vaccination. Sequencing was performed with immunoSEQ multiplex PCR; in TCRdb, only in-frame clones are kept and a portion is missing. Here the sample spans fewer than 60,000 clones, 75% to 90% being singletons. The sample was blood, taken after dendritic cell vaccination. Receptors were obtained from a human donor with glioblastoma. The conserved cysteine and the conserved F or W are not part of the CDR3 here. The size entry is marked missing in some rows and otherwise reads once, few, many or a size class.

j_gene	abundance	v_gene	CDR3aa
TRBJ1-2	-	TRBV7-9	ASSSRTSSGGYT
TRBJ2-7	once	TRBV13	ASSSRGSGTPYEQY
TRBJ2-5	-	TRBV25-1	ASSVIGGRVQETQY
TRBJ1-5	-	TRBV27	ASSGSGGLGNQPQH
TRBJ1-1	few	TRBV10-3	AIKSGAGANTEAF
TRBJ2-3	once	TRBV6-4	ASRRGTSGLSTDTQY
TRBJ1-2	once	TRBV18	ASSPTGQGT
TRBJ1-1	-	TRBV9	ASSGGPGQGARYTEAF
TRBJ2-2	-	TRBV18	ASSPWRGPAGELF
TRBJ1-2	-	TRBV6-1	ASSDREHYGYT
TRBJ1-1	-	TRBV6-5	ASTAGPRGTEAF
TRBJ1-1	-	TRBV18	ASSQNRVVAEAF
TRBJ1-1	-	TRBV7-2	ASSLQRGSEAF
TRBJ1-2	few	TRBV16	ASSQAGLHGYT
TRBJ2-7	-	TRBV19	ASSIGTGPYEQY
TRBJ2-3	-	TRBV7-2	ASSFRGMSTDTQY
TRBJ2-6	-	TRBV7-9	ASSRTGPSLSGANVLT
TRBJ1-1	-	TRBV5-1	ASSLGLWQANTEAF
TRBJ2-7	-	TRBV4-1	ASSQVGQFAEQY
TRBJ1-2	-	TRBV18	ASSPHPGQREGYT
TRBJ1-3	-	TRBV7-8	ASSGRAGNTIY
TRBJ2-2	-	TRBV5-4	ASSSRDRDTGELF
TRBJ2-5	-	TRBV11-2	ASSGSGTYLGTQY
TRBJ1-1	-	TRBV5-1	ASSFGQGELRNTEAF
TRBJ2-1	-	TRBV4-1	ASSQVLAGMDEQF
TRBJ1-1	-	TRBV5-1	ASSFVTAGSTEAF
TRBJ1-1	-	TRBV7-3	ASSLAGTGGTEAF
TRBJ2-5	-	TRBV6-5	ASNPMGLGRETQY
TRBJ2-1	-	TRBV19	ASQTGAGSYNEQF
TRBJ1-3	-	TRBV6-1	ASSGQQGAWNTIY
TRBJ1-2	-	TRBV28	ASSLPPRGDGYT
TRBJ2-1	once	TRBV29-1	SVLAGGSYNEQF
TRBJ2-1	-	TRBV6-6	ASSYTTFNYNEQF
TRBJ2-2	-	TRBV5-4	ASSLDLVRAGELF
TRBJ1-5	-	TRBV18	ASSTLTGDQPQH
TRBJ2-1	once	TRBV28	ASSFQETITYNEQF
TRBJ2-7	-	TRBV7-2	ASSLTGGASYEQY
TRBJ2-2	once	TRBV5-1	ASSERQGAGGELF
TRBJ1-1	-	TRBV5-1	ASSLDGRGNTEAF
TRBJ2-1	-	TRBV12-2	ASRSRDGEQF
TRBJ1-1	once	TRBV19	ASSKAWTVNQGLRTEAF
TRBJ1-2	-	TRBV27	ASSPGTARRNGYT